Listed below are T cell receptor beta chains from one sample, sequenced in a study of cytomegalovirus exposure and HLA in healthy donors. The data were produced by immunoSEQ multiplex PCR, yet TCRdb's version contains in-frame clones alone and is incomplete. The sample contains 150,000 to 200,000 clones, about two thirds of which appear only once. Material for sequencing was PBMCs. The receptors shown here come from a woman aged 18-30 years in good health and CMV-seropositive. CDR3s include the opening cysteine and the closing phenylalanine or tryptophan. The D gene is left open where the match is weak. The size of a clone is reported for some rows only, either as once, few or many, or as a class for expanded clones.

v_call	clone_size	d_call	j_call	cdr3_nt	cdr3_aa
TRBV6-1	NA	TRBD2	TRBJ2-2	TGTGCCAGCAGTGTGGGGGGGTCCGGCACCGGGGAGCTGTTTTTT	CASSVGGSGTGELFF
TRBV10-2	NA	NA	TRBJ1-1	TGCGCCAGCATGGCGGACGGGATGAACACTGAAGCTTTCTTT	CASMADGMNTEAFF
TRBV11-2	NA	NA	TRBJ1-4	TGTGCCAGCAGCTTAATCGCGACCTTGCGGATTGAAAAACTGTTTTTT	CASSLIATLRIEKLFF
TRBV5-1	NA	TRBD2	TRBJ2-5	TGCGCCAGCAGCTCGGGACTAGGGGGGGAGACCCAGTACTTC	CASSSGLGGETQYF
TRBV5-6	few	TRBD1	TRBJ2-5	TGTGCCAGCAGCCTGACAGGGCGGCAAGAGACCCAGTACTTC	CASSLTGRQETQYF
TRBV2	NA	NA	TRBJ2-1	TGTGCCATCAATCCGGGAGCCAATGAGCAGTTCTTC	CAINPGANEQFF
TRBV2	NA	NA	TRBJ2-1	TGTGCCAGCAGCGGGGGATACAATGAGCAGTTCTTC	CASSGGYNEQFF
TRBV7-6	NA	TRBD2	TRBJ2-7	TGTGCCAGCAGCTCCGGGACTAGCGGCTACGAGCAGTACTTC	CASSSGTSGYEQYF
TRBV18	NA	NA	TRBJ2-3	TGTGCCAGCTCACCACCCACGCGGGATACGCAGTATTTT	CASSPPTRDTQYF
TRBV15	NA	NA	TRBJ1-2	TGTGCCACCAGTACAGCTTCCTATGGCTACACCTTC	CATSTASYGYTF
TRBV5-6	NA	NA	TRBJ1-4	TGTGCCAGCAGCTTGGTCGGGGGAGATGAAAAACTGTTTTTT	CASSLVGGDEKLFF
TRBV2	NA	NA	TRBJ2-7	TGTGCCAGCAGTGGGCGACAGGACTTTACCTACGAGCAGTACTTC	CASSGRQDFTYEQYF
TRBV27	NA	TRBD1	TRBJ2-7	TGTGCCAGCAGTTCGCACACAGGGGGAGCCGCTTCCTACGAGCAGTACTTC	CASSSHTGGAASYEQYF
TRBV19	NA	NA	TRBJ1-3	TGTGCCAGTAGCCCTGTGGGAAACACCATATATTTT	CASSPVGNTIYF
TRBV6-1	few	NA	TRBJ1-4	TGTGCCAGCCGGATCACGGGGTCTAATGAAAAACTGTTTTTT	CASRITGSNEKLFF
TRBV6-5	NA	TRBD2	TRBJ2-5	TGTGCCAGCAGTTACGATGCGGGAGGAGAGACCCAGTACTTC	CASSYDAGGETQYF
TRBV29-1	NA	NA	TRBJ2-7	TGCAGCGTTGGCCGTACCGACTCCTACGAGCAGTACTTC	CSVGRTDSYEQYF
TRBV30	NA	NA	TRBJ2-5	TGTGCCTGGAGTGTGGTCACGGGGGAGACCCAGTACTTC	CAWSVVTGETQYF
TRBV5-5	few	NA	TRBJ1-2	TGTGCCAGCAGCCCCGTCGGGAACTATGGCTACACCTTC	CASSPVGNYGYTF
TRBV27	NA	TRBD1	TRBJ1-2	TGTGCCAGCTGTTCCGAGGGGACAGCTCAATATGGCTACACCTTC	CASCSEGTAQYGYTF
TRBV4-1	NA	TRBD1	TRBJ1-3	TGCGCCAGCAGCCTCAAGACAGGGGGAGTAAACTCTGGAAACACCATATATTTT	CASSLKTGGVNSGNTIYF
TRBV5-4	NA	NA	TRBJ2-5	TGTGCCAGCAGCCCGGGTCAAGAGACCCAGTACTTC	CASSPGQETQYF
TRBV2	NA	TRBD1	TRBJ2-2	TGTGCCAGCACCCTCCGGGACAGGGCTTCCGGGGAGCTGTTTTTT	CASTLRDRASGELFF
TRBV19	NA	NA	TRBJ1-4	TGTGCCAGTAGTAGCCCCAGAGGAACTAATGAAAAACTGTTTTTT	CASSSPRGTNEKLFF
TRBV4-1	NA	NA	TRBJ2-7	TGCGCCAGCAGCCAAGTCCTGACAGATCCTTACTACGAGCAGTACTTC	CASSQVLTDPYYEQYF
TRBV6-6	NA	TRBD1	TRBJ1-1	TGTGCCAGCAGTACGCCCCAGGGGGTACACGAAGCTTTCTTT	CASSTPQGVHEAFF
TRBV30	NA	NA	TRBJ2-7	TGTGCCTGGACGACTGGTAGCTCCTACGAGCAGTACTTC	CAWTTGSSYEQYF
TRBV5-6	NA	TRBD2	TRBJ2-3	TGTGCCAGCAGCTTGATGGGACTAGCGGAAACAGATACGCAGTATTTT	CASSLMGLAETDTQYF
TRBV10-1	NA	NA	TRBJ1-1	TGCGCCAGCAGTGAGGAGGCAGGGCGGAACACTGAAGCTTTCTTT	CASSEEAGRNTEAFF
TRBV7-9	once	NA	TRBJ1-2	TGTGCCAGCACCAGTGGGCCCCGGATCTATGGCTACACCTTC	CASTSGPRIYGYTF
TRBV4-2	few	NA	TRBJ2-3	TGTGCCAGCAGCCAAGACCCACGAGGCTACACAGATACGCAGTATTTT	CASSQDPRGYTDTQYF
TRBV18	NA	NA	TRBJ2-2	TGTGCCAGCTCACCCGCCCCGACAGGGAACACCGGGGAGCTGTTTTTT	CASSPAPTGNTGELFF
TRBV19	NA	TRBD1	TRBJ1-2	TGTGCCAGTAAGTCTACGGGACAGGGTTATGGCTACACCTTC	CASKSTGQGYGYTF
TRBV7-9	few	NA	TRBJ2-4	TGTGCCAGCAGCGCGTTCCTCAAAAACATTCAGTACTTC	CASSAFLKNIQYF
TRBV4-1	NA	TRBD1	TRBJ1-2	TGCGCCAGCAGCCAAGATCTGGGCAGGGGGGCCTTTAACTATGGCTACACCTTC	CASSQDLGRGAFNYGYTF
TRBV6-5	once	TRBD1	TRBJ2-1	TGTGCCAGCAGTTACGCTGGGACAGCGTCCTACAATGAGCAGTTCTTC	CASSYAGTASYNEQFF
TRBV21-1	NA	NA	TRBJ1-5	TGTGCCAGCAGCAAATCCCGAATCATTAGCATTATTCCACGCAATCAGCCCCAGCATTTT	CASSKSRIISIIPRNQPQHF
TRBV5-1	NA	TRBD2	TRBJ2-7	TGCGCCAGCAGCTTGGCTAGCGGACCCTACGAGCAGTACTTC	CASSLASGPYEQYF
TRBV7-7	NA	NA	TRBJ2-5	TGTGCTAGCAGTCAGACAGGACCACAAGAGACCCAGTACTTC	CASSQTGPQETQYF
TRBV4-3	NA	TRBD1	TRBJ1-3	TGCGCCAGCAGCCTTCTCAGGGGGCCTGGAAACACCATATATTTT	CASSLLRGPGNTIYF
TRBV7-2	NA	TRBD2	TRBJ2-3	TGTGCCAGCAGCTTAGCGCCGATGGCTAGCGGACGCACAGATACGCAGTATTTT	CASSLAPMASGRTDTQYF
TRBV6-6	few	TRBD1	TRBJ1-3	TGTGCCAGCAGTCCAGACAGGGACTCTGGAAACACCATATATTTT	CASSPDRDSGNTIYF
TRBV9	NA	TRBD1	TRBJ1-3	TGTGCCAGCAGCCCCAGGGGGGACGGAGTTACTGGAAACACCATATATTTT	CASSPRGDGVTGNTIYF
TRBV6-5	NA	NA	TRBJ1-1	TGTGCCAGCAGTTACTCGAGGGGGGGAAGGAACACTGAAGCTTTCTTT	CASSYSRGGRNTEAFF
TRBV4-1	NA	NA	TRBJ1-2	TGCGCCAGCAGCCAAGGAACTGCGGGGAGAGATGGCTACACCTTC	CASSQGTAGRDGYTF
TRBV7-9	NA	TRBD2	TRBJ2-3	TGTGCCAGCAGCCAGACTAGCGGGAACACAGATACGCAGTATTTT	CASSQTSGNTDTQYF